The T cell receptor (beta chain) under discussion was sequenced for a study of cytomegalovirus exposure and HLA in healthy donors. Points on this clone: What it recognizes is unknown.

Study-level findings and limits: Sequencing had likely introduced a cluster of highly shared sequence variants as an artifact. Most sequenced TCRs were rare (though some public TCRs occurred in many donors). Previous analysis showed most TCR beta V segments were productive about 90% or about 30% of the time.

PCR was performed using 60 Vbeta and 13 Jbeta primers. Generated by immunoSEQ multiplex PCR, the TCRdb table keeps only in-frame clones and is missing some. The profile shows about 130,000 clones, around two thirds of them singletons. The clonotype comes from an older woman in good health and CMV-seropositive. Sequencing was done on a sample of PBMCs.

The CDR3 loop is CASSLFRRGNQPQHF. The CDR3 coding sequence is TGTGCCAGCAGTTTATTCCGGAGGGGCAATCAGCCCCAGCATTTT. The chain has TRBV28 and TRBJ1-5; D gene unclear. From germline, CDR1 is MDHEN and CDR2 SYDVKM. Trimming pared 1 base from V and 2 bases from J, leaving 9 bases between. The CDR3 is made up of 15 amino acids.